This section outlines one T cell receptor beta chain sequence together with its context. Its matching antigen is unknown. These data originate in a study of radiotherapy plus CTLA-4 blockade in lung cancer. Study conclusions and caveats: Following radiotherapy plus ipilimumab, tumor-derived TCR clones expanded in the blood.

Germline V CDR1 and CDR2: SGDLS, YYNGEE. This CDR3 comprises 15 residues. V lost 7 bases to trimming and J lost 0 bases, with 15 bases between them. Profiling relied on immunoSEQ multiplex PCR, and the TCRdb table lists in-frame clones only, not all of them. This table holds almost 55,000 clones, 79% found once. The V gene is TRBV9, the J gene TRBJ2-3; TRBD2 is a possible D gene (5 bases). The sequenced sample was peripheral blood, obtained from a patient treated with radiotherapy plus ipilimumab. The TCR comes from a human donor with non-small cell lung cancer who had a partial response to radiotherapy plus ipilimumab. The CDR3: CASGMDGKSTDTQYF. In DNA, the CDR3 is TGTGCCAGCGGGATGGACGGGAAAAGCACAGATACGCAGTATTTT.